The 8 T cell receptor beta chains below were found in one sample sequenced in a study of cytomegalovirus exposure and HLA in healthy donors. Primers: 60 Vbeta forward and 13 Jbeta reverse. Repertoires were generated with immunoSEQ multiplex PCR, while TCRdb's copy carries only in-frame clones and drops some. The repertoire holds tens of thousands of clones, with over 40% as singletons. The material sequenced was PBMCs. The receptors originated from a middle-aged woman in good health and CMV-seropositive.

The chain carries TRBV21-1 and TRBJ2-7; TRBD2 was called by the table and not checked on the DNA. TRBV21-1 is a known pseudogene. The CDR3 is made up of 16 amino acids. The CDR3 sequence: CASSKGGSHRGCEQYF. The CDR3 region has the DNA TGTGCCAGCAGCAAAGGGGGTAGCCACCGAGGGTGCGAGCAGTACTTC.

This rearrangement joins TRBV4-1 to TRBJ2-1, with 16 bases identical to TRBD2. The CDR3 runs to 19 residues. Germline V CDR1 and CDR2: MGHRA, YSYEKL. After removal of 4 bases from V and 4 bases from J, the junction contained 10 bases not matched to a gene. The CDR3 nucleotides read TGCGCCAGCAGCCGATCCGGGACTAGCGGGGGGGGGTTATACAATGAGCAGTTCTTC. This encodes CASSRSGTSGGGLYNEQFF.

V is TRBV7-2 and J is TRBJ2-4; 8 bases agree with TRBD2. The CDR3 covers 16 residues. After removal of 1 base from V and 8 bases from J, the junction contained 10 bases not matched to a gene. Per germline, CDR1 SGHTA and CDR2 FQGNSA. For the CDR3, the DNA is TGTGCCAGCAGCTTAGTGGCGGGGGGTCAAGGGGACATTCAGTACTTC. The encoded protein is CASSLVAGGQGDIQYF.

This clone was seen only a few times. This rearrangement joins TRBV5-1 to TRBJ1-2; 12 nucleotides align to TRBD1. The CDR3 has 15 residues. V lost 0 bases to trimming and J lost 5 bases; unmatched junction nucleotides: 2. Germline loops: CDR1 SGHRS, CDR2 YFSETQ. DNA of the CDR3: TGCGCCAGCAGCTTGGGGGGACAGGGGGCGTATGGCTACACCTTC. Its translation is CASSLGGQGAYGYTF.

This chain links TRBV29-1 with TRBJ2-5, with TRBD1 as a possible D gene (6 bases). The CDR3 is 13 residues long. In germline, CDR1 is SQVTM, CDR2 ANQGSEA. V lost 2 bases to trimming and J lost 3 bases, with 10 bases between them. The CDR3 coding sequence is TGCAGCGTTGAACGCAGGGGAGAAGAGACCCAGTACTTC. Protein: CSVERRGEETQYF.

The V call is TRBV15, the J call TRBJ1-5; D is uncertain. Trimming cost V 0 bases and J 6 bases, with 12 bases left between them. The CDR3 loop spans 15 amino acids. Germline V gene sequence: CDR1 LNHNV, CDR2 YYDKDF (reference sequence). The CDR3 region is CATSRDYPKRQPQHF. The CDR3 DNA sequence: TGTGCCACCAGCAGAGATTATCCAAAGCGTCAGCCCCAGCATTTT.

CDR3 bases: TGTGCCAGCAGTTTGGCGGGGGGGCCAGTCAATGAGCAGTTCTTC. This encodes CASSLAGGPVNEQFF. The genes are TRBV28 and TRBJ2-1, with 9 bases that match TRBD2. This CDR3 region has 15 residues. The J segment lost 6 bases and the V segment lost 3 bases, leaving 6 bases of the junction unmatched. Germline V CDR1 and CDR2: MDHEN, SYDVKM. The full variable domain, rest sourced from reference TRBV28 and TRBJ2-1, is DVKVTQSSRYLVKRTGEKVFLECVQDMDHENMFWYRQDPGLGLRLIYFSYDVKMKEKGDIPEGYSVSREKKERFSLILESASTNQTSMYLCASSLAGGPVNEQFFGPGTRLTVL.

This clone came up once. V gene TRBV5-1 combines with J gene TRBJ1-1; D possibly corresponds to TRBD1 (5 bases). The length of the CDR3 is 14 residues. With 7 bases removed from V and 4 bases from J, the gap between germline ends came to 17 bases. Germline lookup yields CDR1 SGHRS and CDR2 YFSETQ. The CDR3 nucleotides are TGCGCCAGCGGAATTCAGGGTGGATCCACTGAAGCTTTCTTT. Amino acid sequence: CASGIQGGSTEAFF.